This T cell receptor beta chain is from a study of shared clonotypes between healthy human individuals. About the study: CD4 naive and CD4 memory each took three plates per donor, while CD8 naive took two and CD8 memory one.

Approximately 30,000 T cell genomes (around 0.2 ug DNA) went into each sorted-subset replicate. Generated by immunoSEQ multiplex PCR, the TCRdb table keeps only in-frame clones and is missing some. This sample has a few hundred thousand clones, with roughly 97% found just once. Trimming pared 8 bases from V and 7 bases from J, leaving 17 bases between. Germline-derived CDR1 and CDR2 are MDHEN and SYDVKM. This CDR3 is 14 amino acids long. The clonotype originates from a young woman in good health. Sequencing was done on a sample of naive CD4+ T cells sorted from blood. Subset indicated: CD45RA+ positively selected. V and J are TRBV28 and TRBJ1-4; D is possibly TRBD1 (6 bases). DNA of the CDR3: TGTGCCAGCGGATTACAGGGTGGGACTGAAAAACTGTTTTTT. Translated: CASGLQGGTEKLFF. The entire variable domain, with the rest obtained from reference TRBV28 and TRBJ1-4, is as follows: DVKVTQSSRYLVKRTGEKVFLECVQDMDHENMFWYRQDPGLGLRLIYFSYDVKMKEKGDIPEGYSVSREKKERFSLILESASTNQTSMYLCASGLQGGTEKLFFGSGTQLSVL.